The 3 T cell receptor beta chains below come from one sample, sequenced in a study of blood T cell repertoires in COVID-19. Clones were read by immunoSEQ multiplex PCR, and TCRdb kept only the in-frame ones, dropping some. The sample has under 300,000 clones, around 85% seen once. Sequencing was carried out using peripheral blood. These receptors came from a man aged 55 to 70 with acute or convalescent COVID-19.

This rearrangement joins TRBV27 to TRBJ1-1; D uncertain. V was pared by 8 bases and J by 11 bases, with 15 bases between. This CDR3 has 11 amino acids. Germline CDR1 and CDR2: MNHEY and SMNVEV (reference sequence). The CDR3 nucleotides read TGTGCCAGCGGAGAGGAGGATGATGCTTTCTTT. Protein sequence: CASGEEDDAFF.

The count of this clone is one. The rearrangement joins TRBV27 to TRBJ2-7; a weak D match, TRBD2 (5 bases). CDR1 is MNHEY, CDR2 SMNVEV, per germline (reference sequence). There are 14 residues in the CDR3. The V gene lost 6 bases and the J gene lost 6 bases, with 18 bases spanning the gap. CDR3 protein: CASSWAVSGFEQYF. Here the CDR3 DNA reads TGTGCCAGCAGCTGGGCGGTTTCGGGGTTCGAGCAGTACTTC.

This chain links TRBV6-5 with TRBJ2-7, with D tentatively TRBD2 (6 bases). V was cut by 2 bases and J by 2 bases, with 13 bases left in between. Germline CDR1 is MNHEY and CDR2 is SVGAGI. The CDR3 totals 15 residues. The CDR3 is CASSYRAGRTYEQYF. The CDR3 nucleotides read TGTGCCAGCAGTTACCGGGCGGGGAGGACCTACGAGCAGTACTTC.